Presented here are 13 T cell receptor beta chains from one specimen sequenced in a study of CD8+CD57+ T cells in acquired aplastic anemia. It was genomic DNA that served as the template for profiling TCR beta VDJ and CDR3. Each CDR3 protein gets one entry after TCRdb re-called the reads with MiXCR. The repertoire holds about 420,000 distinct CDR3 sequences, with around 68% as singletons. Sequences were obtained from sorted CD4+, CD8+, or CD8+CD57+ T cells (not recorded which) from PBMCs. Receptors originate from a human donor in good health, serving as a control.

The gene calls are TRBV2 and TRBJ2-7, with D perhaps TRBD2 (6 bases). The length of the CDR3 is 13 residues. Between the trimmed V and J ends, which lost 6 bases and 11 bases, there was a span of 20 bases. Germline V gives CDR1 SNHLY, CDR2 FYNNEI. Here the CDR3 reads CASSVMAGYVEYF. The CDR3 DNA sequence: TGTGCCAGCAGCGTAATGGCGGGGTATGTTGAGTACTTC.

The chain has TRBV9 and TRBJ2-1; D remains ambiguous. Trimming stripped 4 bases from V and 9 bases from J, with 11 bases between. The CDR3 is 12 residues long. Per germline, CDR1 SGDLS and CDR2 YYNGEE. CDR3 amino acids: CASSINNGEQFF. The CDR3 DNA reads as TGTGCCAGCAGCATCAACAATGGTGAGCAGTTCTTC.

The chain links TRBV6-5 to TRBJ1-5; D is unclear. Trimming shortened V by 6 bases and J by 4 bases, and 16 bases separated the two germline ends. CDR1 is MNHEY, CDR2 SVGAGI, per germline. The CDR3 runs 15 residues. CDR3 bases: TGTGCCAGCAGGGGAGTAGTACTGATGAATCAGCCCCAGCATTTT. This gives the protein CASRGVVLMNQPQHF.

The rearrangement joins TRBV12-3 or TRBV12-4 to TRBJ2-3; D is possibly TRBD1 (7 bases). The CDR3 length is 14 residues. Trimming stripped 10 bases from V and 4 bases from J, with 18 bases between. The CDR3 DNA sequence: TGTGCCACAGGGACTCGACAGGGCGCAGATACGCAGTATTTT. This codes for CATGTRQGADTQYF.

This clonotype has a count of ten or more. The V gene is TRBV11-2, the J gene TRBJ2-7; 9 nucleotides agree with TRBD2. The germline CDR1 and CDR2 sequences are SGHAT and FQNNGV. The CDR3 totals 14 residues. J gave up 7 bases and V 5 bases, and 9 bases lay outside the gene matches. The CDR3 region has the DNA TGTGCCAGCAGCCGACTAGCGGTGGACGGTGAGCAGTACTTC. Residues: CASSRLAVDGEQYF.

This clonotype appeared many times. The V gene is TRBV20-1, the J gene TRBJ1-1, with D hard to call. The CDR3 covers 12 residues. Germline lookup yields CDR1 DFQATT and CDR2 SNEGSKA (reference sequence). Trimming cost V 3 bases and J 4 bases, with 9 bases left between them. As DNA, the CDR3 is TGCAGTGCTAGCCGGACTCCCACTGAAGCTTTCTTT. This gives the protein CSASRTPTEAFF.

In regard to this clonotype: Germline and junction disagree at one end, which may indicate a read error. The CDR3 DNA sequence: TGTGCCAGCGGCAGCGGGGGGAACGGGGAGTTGTTTTTT. This encodes CASGSGGNGELFF. The chain has TRBV7-2 and TRBJ2-2, with 9 bases matching TRBD2. Germline CDR1 SGHTA, CDR2 FQGNSA. CDR3 length equals 13 residues.

The chain has TRBV6-2 or TRBV6-3 and TRBJ2-1; 12 nucleotides line up with TRBD2. Trimming removed 7 bases from V and 5 bases from J; junction bases left unmatched: 9. The germline V gene encodes CDR1 MNHEY and CDR2 SVGEGT. The CDR3 loop spans 16 amino acids. The DNA for the CDR3 is TGTGCCAGCAAGTACGTGGGGACTAGCGGGCACAATGAGCAGTTCTTC. It is translated as CASKYVGTSGHNEQFF.

This clonotype occurred many times. This chain uses TRBV30 with TRBJ1-5, with unresolved D. Germline V gives CDR1 GTSNPN, CDR2 SVGIG (reference sequence). V was cut by 0 bases and J by 1 base, with 7 bases left in between. This CDR3 has 14 amino acids. The chain's CDR3 is CAWSVIRSNQPQHF. CDR3 nucleotide sequence: TGTGCCTGGAGTGTAATCAGGAGCAATCAGCCCCAGCATTTT.

A note on this clonotype: Germline and junction disagree at one end, which may indicate a read error. V is TRBV5-1 and J is TRBJ2-7, with D possibly TRBD1 on 5 matching bases. Germline V lookup: CDR1 SGHRS, CDR2 YFSETQ. This CDR3 spans 17 amino acids. CDR3 in amino acids: CASRQTPLRAYSYEQYF. CDR3 nucleotide sequence: TGTGCCAGCAGACAGACACCTTTACGAGCTTACTCCTACGAGCAGTACTTC.

The genes are TRBV12-3 or TRBV12-4 and TRBJ2-3; unclear D gene. The CDR3 is 15 amino acids. With 8 bases removed from V and 1 base from J, the gap between germline ends came to 16 bases. The CDR3: CASRLVVGRTDTQYF. In DNA form, the CDR3 reads TGTGCCAGCCGCCTGGTGGTGGGTCGCACAGATACGCAGTATTTT.

About this clonotype: The junction differs from germline at one of its ends, possibly a read error. This chain joins TRBV7-2 and TRBJ1-1; a weak D match, TRBD1 (5 bases). CDR3 length: 14 residues. CDR1 is SGHTA and CDR2 is FQGNSA in the germline V gene. CDR3 bases: TGTGCCAGCAGCTTGCAGGGCTTGAAAGCTGAATTTGGCTTT. Its protein product is CASSLQGLKAEFGF.

The CDR3 region is CASSLVAGVGTQYF. CDR3 DNA sequence: TGTGCCAGCAGCTTAGTAGCGGGAGTTGGTACGCAGTATTTT. The chain combines TRBV7-2 with TRBJ2-3, with 9 positions matching TRBD2. The CDR3 spans 14 residues. Germline CDR1 is SGHTA and CDR2 is FQGNSA. The trim removed 1 base at V and 8 bases at J, leaving 4 bases unmatched.